This TCR beta chain was identified during a study of cytomegalovirus exposure and HLA in healthy donors. Study-level points and caveats: According to a subsequent analysis, TCR clusters identified in the first cohort showed a tendency to co-occur across the roughly 130 validation repertoires. A few chains tied to CMV proved CMV antigen-specific in vitro.

Trimming pared 1 base from V and 2 bases from J, leaving 8 bases between. Germline V lookup: CDR1 SGHTA, CDR2 FQGNSA. The CDR3 runs to 14 residues. On this clone itself: Its antigen is not identified.

Sequencing used immunoSEQ multiplex PCR; TCRdb keeps in-frame clones, though not all of them. The profile covers 95,000 to 150,000 clones, with about 84% appearing a single time and approximately 2% taken by the ten largest. The rearrangement joins TRBV7-2 to TRBJ1-2; no definite D call. Source material: PBMCs. The TCR comes from a woman in her twenties or thirties in good health and CMV-seronegative. CDR3 in amino acids: CASSLVGLNYGYTF. The CDR3 coding sequence is TGTGCCAGCAGCTTAGTGGGCCTCAACTATGGCTACACCTTC. The full variable domain, in which reference TRBV7-2 and TRBJ1-2 provide the parts outside the CDR3, is GAGVSQSPSNKVTEKGKDVELRCDPISGHTALYWYRQSLGQGLEFLIYFQGNSAPDKSGLPSDRFSAERTGGSVSTLTIQRTQQEDSAVYLCASSLVGLNYGYTFGSGTRLTVV.